Sequencing of this T cell receptor beta chain was carried out in a study of blood T cell repertoires in COVID-19. Study at large: The United States, Italy and Spain provided the acute and convalescent COVID-19 samples. Sample material is recorded as cDNA or gDNA derived from T cells, B-cell-depleted T cells, or PBMCs.

Deletions cut 1 base from V and 9 bases from J, with 13 bases between. The CDR3 length is 15 residues. The germline V gene encodes CDR1 LGHNA and CDR2 YSLEER. Under the authors' procedure: Estimation of nucleated cell counts was performed using reference gene primer amplification. Here immunoSEQ multiplex PCR was the method, and the copy in TCRdb shows in-frame clones only, minus some. V and J calls and clone size are given by that table; D and trimming were obtained from the DNA. The sample holds about 150,000 clones, roughly 88% seen once. The chain uses TRBV4-3 and TRBJ1-6; D is unresolved. The sequence was collected from a woman in her sixties or seventies with acute or convalescent COVID-19. Material for sequencing was peripheral blood. CDR3 DNA: TGCGCCAGCAGCCAAGTCGACTACCCCGCTTCACCCCTCCACTTT. This encodes CASSQVDYPASPLHF.